A selection of T cell receptor beta chains follows, all from one sample in a study of T cell responses to AZD1222 COVID-19 vaccine. Assay used: immunoSEQ multiplex PCR; TCRdb lists only in-frame clones, some missing. Of around 100,000 clones in the sample, about nine tenths are singletons; the top ten hold about 48%. Sequences were derived from peripheral blood, sampled on day 0 of AZD1222 vaccination. The receptors were sampled from an adult in good health. CDR3s include the opening cysteine and the closing phenylalanine or tryptophan. Each record gives: clone size, V gene, D gene, J gene, CDR3 DNA, CDR3 protein. A D gene is named only where the DNA matches it firmly. Size values are once, few and many counts, or a class for expanded clones, and some rows have none.

NA	TRBV9	NA	TRBJ1-6	TGTGCCAGCAGTGAGACGATTAATTCACCCCTCCACTTT	CASSETINSPLHF
NA	TRBV11-2	TRBD2	TRBJ2-1	TGTGCCAGCAGCTTAGGCGGGAGACACTACAATGAGCAGTTCTTC	CASSLGGRHYNEQFF
NA	TRBV24-1	NA	TRBJ1-1	TGTGCCACCAGTGATGCGACAGGCCGAAACACTGAAGCTTTCTTT	CATSDATGRNTEAFF
NA	TRBV29-1	TRBD2	TRBJ2-1	TGCAGCGTTGAAGGGGGGCTAGCGGGAGGGGTCTCCTACAATGAGCAGTTCTTC	CSVEGGLAGGVSYNEQFF
NA	TRBV5-4	TRBD1	TRBJ1-2	TGTGCCAGCAGCAACAGGGGCGGCTACACCTTC	CASSNRGGYTF
NA	TRBV14	TRBD2	TRBJ2-7	TGTGCCAGCAGGGCTAGCGGTTACGAGCAGTACTTC	CASRASGYEQYF
NA	TRBV5-1	NA	TRBJ2-6	TGCGCCAGCAGCGATCGACAATCCGGGGCCAACGTCCTGACTTTC	CASSDRQSGANVLTF
NA	TRBV6-1	NA	TRBJ1-5	TGTGCCAGCAGTGAAGCCGGCAGGGCAGGGGAACAGCCCCAGCATTTT	CASSEAGRAGEQPQHF
once	TRBV5-1	TRBD1	TRBJ1-1	TGCGCCAGCAGCTCATGGACAGGGGGCTCTCGAGCTTTCTTT	CASSSWTGGSRAFF
NA	TRBV2	TRBD1	TRBJ1-1	TGTGCCAGCAGCTCGGACAGGGGATTATCTGAAGCTTTCTTT	CASSSDRGLSEAFF
NA	TRBV19	NA	TRBJ1-5	TGTGCCAGTAGGGCTGAAGGTGCGGGGGGTCAGCCCCAGCATTTT	CASRAEGAGGQPQHF
NA	TRBV2	TRBD1	TRBJ2-7	TGTGCCAGCAGTTCGTCCGGGACAGGGTACGAGCAGTACTTC	CASSSSGTGYEQYF
NA	TRBV27	TRBD2	TRBJ2-7	TGTGCCAGCAGTTTATCTGGGAGCGGGAGGGCCGGGGGGCAGGAGCAGTACTTC	CASSLSGSGRAGGQEQYF
NA	TRBV19	NA	TRBJ1-2	TGTGCCAGTAGTCCCCCTCGAGTCTATGGCTACACCTTC	CASSPPRVYGYTF
NA	TRBV7-2	NA	TRBJ1-1	TGTGCCAGCAGCTTACAGGATAACACTGAAGCTTTCTTT	CASSLQDNTEAFF
NA	TRBV4-1	TRBD2	TRBJ2-1	TGCGCCAGCAGCCAAGGAGGGACTAGCTTGTTCAATGAGCAGTTCTTC	CASSQGGTSLFNEQFF
NA	TRBV19	NA	TRBJ2-7	TGTGCCTCCAGGGCCAGGGATTCCTACGAGCAGTACTTC	CASRARDSYEQYF
NA	TRBV7-9	NA	TRBJ1-1	TGTGCCAGCAGCCAGAGGGGCCTTAACACTGAAGCTTTCTTT	CASSQRGLNTEAFF
NA	TRBV24-1	NA	TRBJ1-2	TGTGCCACCAGTGATTTATATGGCTACACCTTC	CATSDLYGYTF
NA	TRBV2	NA	TRBJ1-4	TGTGCCAGCAGTGGAACGACAGGCCCGAATGAAAAACTGTTTTTT	CASSGTTGPNEKLFF
NA	TRBV7-2	TRBD1	TRBJ1-4	TGTGCCAGCAGCTTACAGGGGGGGAATGAAAAACTGTTTTTT	CASSLQGGNEKLFF
once	TRBV10-3	NA	TRBJ1-1	TGTGCCATCAGTGACACCACGAACACTGAAGCTTTCTTT	CAISDTTNTEAFF
NA	TRBV28	NA	TRBJ1-4	TGTGCCAGCAGTTCCGGGAATAATGAAAAACTGTTTTTT	CASSSGNNEKLFF
NA	TRBV27	TRBD1	TRBJ1-2	TGTGCCAGCAGCTCCGGACAGGGAGACGGCTACACCTTC	CASSSGQGDGYTF
NA	TRBV18	NA	TRBJ2-7	TGTGCCAGCTCATCCGGGGGTCACGAGCAGTACTTC	CASSSGGHEQYF
NA	TRBV25-1	NA	TRBJ1-4	TGTGCCAGCAGCGAGGGCAGACCGGCAGAAAAACTGTTTTTT	CASSEGRPAEKLFF
NA	TRBV28	NA	TRBJ1-6	TGTGCCAGCAGTGCTCCTGGTTCACCCCTCCACTTT	CASSAPGSPLHF
NA	TRBV4-2	NA	TRBJ2-3	TGTGCCAGCAGCCACGGGTCACCCACAGATACGCAGTATTTT	CASSHGSPTDTQYF
NA	TRBV9	TRBD2	TRBJ2-3	TGTGCCAGCAGCACGACTAGCGGGAGTATGAATACGCAGTATTTT	CASSTTSGSMNTQYF
NA	TRBV6-5	NA	TRBJ2-3	TGTGCCAGCAGTTACTCGGAGGGGAAAGATACGCAGTATTTT	CASSYSEGKDTQYF
NA	TRBV5-1	TRBD2	TRBJ2-2	TGCGCCAGCAGCTTGACGGCTGGGACTAGAACCGGGGAGCTGTTTTTT	CASSLTAGTRTGELFF
NA	TRBV7-8	NA	TRBJ2-3	TGTGCCAGCAGCCCGGCGTATACGCAGTATTTT	CASSPAYTQYF
NA	TRBV29-1	NA	TRBJ1-1	TGCAGCGTTGACCGGGCTAGGGACACTGAAGCTTTCTTT	CSVDRARDTEAFF
NA	TRBV6-4	NA	TRBJ2-7	TGTGCCAGCAGTGACCCTTGGAAAACCCAACCTAACTACGAGCAGTACTTC	CASSDPWKTQPNYEQYF
NA	TRBV28	TRBD2	TRBJ2-3	TGTGCCAGCAGTCCTCTCCCGGGACTAGCGGGAGTTGCAGATACGCAGTATTTT	CASSPLPGLAGVADTQYF
NA	TRBV3-1/TRBV3-2	TRBD2	TRBJ2-4	TGTGCCAGCAGCCCCGGGACTAGCGCAGCCAAAAACATTCAGTACTTC	CASSPGTSAAKNIQYF
NA	TRBV7-3	NA	TRBJ1-1	TGTGCCAGCAGCCCAAACCCCAGGGTTGTGAACACTGAAGCTTTCTTT	CASSPNPRVVNTEAFF
NA	TRBV7-3	TRBD2	TRBJ2-1	TGTGCCAGCAGCTTATTAGGCGGGAGGTCCTACAATGAGCAGTTCTTC	CASSLLGGRSYNEQFF
NA	TRBV27	TRBD1	TRBJ1-2	TGTGCCAGCAGTTTATGGCAGGGGGCTGGGGGCTACACCTTC	CASSLWQGAGGYTF
NA	TRBV18	NA	TRBJ2-7	TGTGCCAGCTCACTTCCTGCCTACGAGCAGTACTTC	CASSLPAYEQYF
NA	TRBV6-1	NA	TRBJ1-3	TGTGCCAGCAGTGACCTTCGAAGGGCGGACACACTCCTCTCTGGAAACACCATATATTTT	CASSDLRRADTLLSGNTIYF
NA	TRBV6-5	NA	TRBJ1-3	TGTGCCAGCATCGAGGGCTTCTCTGGAAACACCATATATTTT	CASIEGFSGNTIYF
NA	TRBV4-2	NA	TRBJ2-3	TGTGCCAGCAGCCAAACGGGACAAAGCACAGATACGCAGTATTTT	CASSQTGQSTDTQYF
NA	TRBV10-2	NA	TRBJ1-5	TGCGCCAGCAGTTGGGGGGGCGGCAGAGACAATCAGCCCCAGCATTTT	CASSWGGGRDNQPQHF
once	TRBV7-2	NA	TRBJ2-7	TGTGCCAGCAGCTATCGGGCCTACGAGCAGTACTTC	CASSYRAYEQYF
NA	TRBV11-2	TRBD1	TRBJ1-3	TGTGCCAGCAGCTTGTCGACGGGACAGGGGAACACCATATATTTT	CASSLSTGQGNTIYF
NA	TRBV24-1	TRBD2	TRBJ2-7	TGTGCCACCAGCAGTCAAACTAGCGGGAGTACCTACGAGCAGTACTTC	CATSSQTSGSTYEQYF
NA	TRBV7-9	NA	TRBJ1-6	TGTGCCAGCAACCCAGGTCAAGGAGGTTCACCCCTCCACTTT	CASNPGQGGSPLHF
NA	TRBV7-9	NA	TRBJ1-3	TGTGCCAGCAGCTCACCAGGGAACTCTGGAAACACCATATATTTT	CASSSPGNSGNTIYF
NA	TRBV18	NA	TRBJ2-5	TGTGCCAGCTCAGGGCAACAGGCCCTTCAAGAGACCCAGTACTTC	CASSGQQALQETQYF
NA	TRBV10-3	TRBD2	TRBJ2-3	TGTGCCATCAACAAGCGGGAGGAAGATACGCAGTATTTT	CAINKREEDTQYF
few	TRBV28	NA	TRBJ1-2	TGTGCCAGCACCCCAGGGAACTATGGCTACACCTTC	CASTPGNYGYTF
NA	TRBV7-9	TRBD1	TRBJ1-3	TGTGCCAGCAGCCGACAGGGCGGGACCACCATATATTTT	CASSRQGGTTIYF
NA	TRBV7-9	TRBD1	TRBJ1-2	TGTGCCAGCACCTCGGACAGGGTTGGGGATGGCTACACCTTC	CASTSDRVGDGYTF
few	TRBV7-6	TRBD1	TRBJ2-1	TGTGCCAGCAGCGAACAGGGGCAGCAGTTCTTC	CASSEQGQQFF
NA	TRBV30	TRBD1	TRBJ1-3	TGTGCCTGGAGGGGACAGGGCATCTCTGGAAACACCATATATTTT	CAWRGQGISGNTIYF
NA	TRBV18	TRBD1	TRBJ1-2	TGTGCCAGCTCACCCGGACAGGGGGCGTACGGCTACACCTTC	CASSPGQGAYGYTF